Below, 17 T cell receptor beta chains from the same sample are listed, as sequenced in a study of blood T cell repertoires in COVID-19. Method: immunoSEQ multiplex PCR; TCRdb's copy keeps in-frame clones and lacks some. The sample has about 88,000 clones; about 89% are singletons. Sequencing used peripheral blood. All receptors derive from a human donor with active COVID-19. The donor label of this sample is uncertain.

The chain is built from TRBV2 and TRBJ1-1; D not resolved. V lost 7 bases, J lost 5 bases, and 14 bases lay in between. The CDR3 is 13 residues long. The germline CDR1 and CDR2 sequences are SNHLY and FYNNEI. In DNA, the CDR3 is TGTGCCAGCACTTGGGGTCCGGGGACTGAAGCTTTCTTT. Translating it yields CASTWGPGTEAFF. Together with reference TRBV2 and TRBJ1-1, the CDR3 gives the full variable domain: EPEVTQTPSHQVTQMGQEVILRCVPISNHLYFYWYRQILGQKVEFLVSFYNNEISEKSEIFDDQFSVERPDGSNFTLKIRSTKLEDSAMYFCASTWGPGTEAFFGQGTRLTVV.

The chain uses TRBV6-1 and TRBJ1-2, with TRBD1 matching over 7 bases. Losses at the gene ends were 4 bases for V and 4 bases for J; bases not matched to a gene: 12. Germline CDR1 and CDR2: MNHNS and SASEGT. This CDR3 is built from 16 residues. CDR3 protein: CASSGGFTGAGYGYTF. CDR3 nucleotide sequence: TGTGCCAGCAGTGGGGGATTCACAGGGGCAGGCTATGGCTACACCTTC.

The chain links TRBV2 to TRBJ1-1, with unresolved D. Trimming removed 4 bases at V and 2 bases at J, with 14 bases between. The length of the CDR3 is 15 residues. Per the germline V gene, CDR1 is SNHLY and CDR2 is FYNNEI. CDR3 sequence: CASSAGGVYNTEAFF. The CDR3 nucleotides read TGTGCCAGCAGTGCAGGCGGGGTATACAACACTGAAGCTTTCTTT.

In nucleotides, the CDR3 is TGTGCCAGCAGCAAGGGGTGGCCTGCGAACACCGGGGAGCTGTTTTTT. Protein sequence: CASSKGWPANTGELFF. The chain uses TRBV11-2 and TRBJ2-2, with a tentative D call TRBD1 (5 bases). The CDR3 loop spans 16 amino acids. Germline assignment: CDR1 SGHAT and CDR2 FQNNGV. The germline V and J ends were trimmed by 5 bases and 0 bases, with 13 bases remaining between them.

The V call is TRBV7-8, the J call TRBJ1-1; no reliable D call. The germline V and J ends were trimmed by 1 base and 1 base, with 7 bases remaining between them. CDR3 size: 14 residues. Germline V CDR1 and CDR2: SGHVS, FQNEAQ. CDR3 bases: TGTGCCAGCAGCTTAGTGGCGGGGAACACTGAAGCTTTCTTT. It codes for CASSLVAGNTEAFF.

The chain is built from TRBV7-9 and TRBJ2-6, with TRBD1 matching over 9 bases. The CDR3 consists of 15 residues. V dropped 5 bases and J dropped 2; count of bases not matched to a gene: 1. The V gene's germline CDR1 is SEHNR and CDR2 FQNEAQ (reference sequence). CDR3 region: CASSRQGAGANVLTF. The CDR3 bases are TGTGCCAGCAGCCGACAGGGGGCTGGGGCCAACGTCCTGACTTTC.

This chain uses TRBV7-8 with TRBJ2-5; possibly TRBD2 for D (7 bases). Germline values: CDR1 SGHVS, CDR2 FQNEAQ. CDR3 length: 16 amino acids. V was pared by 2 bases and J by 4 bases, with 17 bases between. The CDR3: CASSLNSGGLGETQYF. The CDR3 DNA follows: TGTGCCAGCAGCTTAAACTCGGGGGGCTTAGGAGAGACCCAGTACTTC.

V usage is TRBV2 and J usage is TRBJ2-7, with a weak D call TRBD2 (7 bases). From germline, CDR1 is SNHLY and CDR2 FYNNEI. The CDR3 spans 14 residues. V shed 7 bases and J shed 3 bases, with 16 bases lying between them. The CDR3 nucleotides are TGTGCCAGCACTGGGAGGGGGGCAATCTACGAGCAGTACTTC. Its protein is CASTGRGAIYEQYF. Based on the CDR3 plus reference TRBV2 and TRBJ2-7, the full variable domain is EPEVTQTPSHQVTQMGQEVILRCVPISNHLYFYWYRQILGQKVEFLVSFYNNEISEKSEIFDDQFSVERPDGSNFTLKIRSTKLEDSAMYFCASTGRGAIYEQYFGPGTRLTVT.

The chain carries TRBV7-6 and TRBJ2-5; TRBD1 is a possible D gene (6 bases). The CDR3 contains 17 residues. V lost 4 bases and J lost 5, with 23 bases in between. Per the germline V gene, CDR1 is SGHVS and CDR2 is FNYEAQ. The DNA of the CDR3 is TGTGCCAGCAGCTCCCTTGTGGGTAGGGGGAAAAGGGAGACCCAGTACTTC. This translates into CASSSLVGRGKRETQYF.

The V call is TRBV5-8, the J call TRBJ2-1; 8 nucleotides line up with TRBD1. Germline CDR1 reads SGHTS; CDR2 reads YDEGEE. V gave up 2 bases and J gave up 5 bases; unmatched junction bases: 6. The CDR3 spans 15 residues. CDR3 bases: TGTGCCAGCAGCTTTCCCGGACAGGGCGACAATGAGCAGTTCTTC. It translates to CASSFPGQGDNEQFF. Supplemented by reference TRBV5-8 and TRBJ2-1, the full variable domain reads EAGVTQSPTHLIKTRGQQATLRCSPISGHTSVYWYQQALGLGLQFLLWYDEGEERNRGNFPPRFSGRQFPNYSSELNVNALELEDSALYLCASSFPGQGDNEQFFGPGTRLTVL.

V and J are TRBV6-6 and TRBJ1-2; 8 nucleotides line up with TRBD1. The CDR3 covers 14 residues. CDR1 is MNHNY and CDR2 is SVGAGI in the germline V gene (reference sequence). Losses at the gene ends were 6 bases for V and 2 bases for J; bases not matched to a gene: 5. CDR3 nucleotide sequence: TGTGCCAGCAGGCAGGGGGCGAGAAACTATGGCTACACCTTC. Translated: CASRQGARNYGYTF.

CDR3 DNA sequence: TGTGCCAGCAGCCTTGAACAGGGTGCCAACTATGGCTACACCTTC. The encoded protein is CASSLEQGANYGYTF. The chain uses TRBV5-5 and TRBJ1-2, with a possible D match to TRBD1 (6 bases). Germline CDR1 reads SGHKS; CDR2 reads YYEKEE (reference sequence). Between the trimmed V and J ends, which lost 4 bases and 2 bases, there was a span of 15 bases. The CDR3 extends over 15 amino acids.

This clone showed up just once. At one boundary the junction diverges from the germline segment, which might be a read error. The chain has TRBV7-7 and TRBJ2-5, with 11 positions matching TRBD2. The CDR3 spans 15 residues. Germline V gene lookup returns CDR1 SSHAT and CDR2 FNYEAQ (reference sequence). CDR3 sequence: CASSPKTSGVETQYF. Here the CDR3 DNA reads TGTGCTAGCAGCCCTAAGACTAGCGGGGTGGAGACCCAGTACTTC.

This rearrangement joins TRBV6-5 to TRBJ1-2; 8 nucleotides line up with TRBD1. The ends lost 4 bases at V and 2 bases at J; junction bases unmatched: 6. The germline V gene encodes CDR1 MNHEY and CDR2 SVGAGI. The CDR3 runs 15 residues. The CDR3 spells CASSSGTGENYGYTF. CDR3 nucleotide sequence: TGTGCCAGCAGTTCCGGGACAGGAGAAAACTATGGCTACACCTTC.

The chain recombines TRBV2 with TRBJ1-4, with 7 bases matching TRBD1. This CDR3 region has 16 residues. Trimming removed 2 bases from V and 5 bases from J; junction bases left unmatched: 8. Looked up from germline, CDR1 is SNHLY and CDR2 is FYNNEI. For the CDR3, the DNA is TGTGCCAGCAGTGAAAGCCCGGGACAGAGAAATGAAAAACTGTTTTTT. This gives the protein CASSESPGQRNEKLFF.

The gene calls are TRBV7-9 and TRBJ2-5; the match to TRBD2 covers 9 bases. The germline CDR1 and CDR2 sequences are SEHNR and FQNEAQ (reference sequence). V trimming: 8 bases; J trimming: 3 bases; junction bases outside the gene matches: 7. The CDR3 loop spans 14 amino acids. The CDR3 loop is CASAISSGEETQYF. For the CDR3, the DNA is TGTGCCAGCGCTATTTCTAGCGGGGAAGAGACCCAGTACTTC.

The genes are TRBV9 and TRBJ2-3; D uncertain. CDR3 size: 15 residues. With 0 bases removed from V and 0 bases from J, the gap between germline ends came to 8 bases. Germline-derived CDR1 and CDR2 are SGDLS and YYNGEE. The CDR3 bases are TGTGCCAGCAGCGTAGTTCAGGAAAGCACAGATACGCAGTATTTT. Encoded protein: CASSVVQESTDTQYF.